A selection of T cell receptor beta chains follows, all from one sample in a study of T cells in Graves' hyperthyroidism and ophthalmopathy. MiXCR was run by TCRdb on the multiplex PCR reads, yielding one entry per CDR3 protein. The sample has 550,000 to 650,000 distinct CDR3 sequences, approximately 15% seen once; the top ten hold roughly 5.7%. Sequenced sample: blood. The receptors shown here come from a woman in her 30s with Graves' hyperthyroidism that later progressed to Graves' ophthalmopathy. Each CDR3 is given with its conserved first and last residue. A D gene is named only where the DNA matches it firmly. Only part of the rows carry a size: once, few, many, or a class if the clone is expanded.

V,size,D,J,DNA,CDR3
TRBV10-3,NA,NA,TRBJ2-4,TGTGCCATCAGCCGGGACCTTACAGGCATTCAGTACTTC,CAISRDLTGIQYF
TRBV6-2/TRBV6-3,NA,NA,TRBJ2-7,TGTGCCTGCAGCGAGATCATGGGAGGCGGCAGGTACGAGCAGTACTTC,CACSEIMGGGRYEQYF
TRBV28,many,NA,TRBJ2-3,TGTGCCAGCAGTCCACCTACAGGACTCACAGATACGCAGTATTTT,CASSPPTGLTDTQYF
TRBV29-1,few,NA,TRBJ2-7,TGCAGCGTTGTAGGCCTATCCTCCCACGAGCAGTACTTC,CSVVGLSSHEQYF
TRBV7-8,many,NA,TRBJ1-1,TGTGCCAGCAGCGTAACGTCTTTTAGGCAAGTTTCCACTGAAGCTTTCTTT,CASSVTSFRQVSTEAFF
TRBV4-1,few,NA,TRBJ1-5,TGCGCCAGCAGCCCTTTCGACAGTAATCAGCCCCAGCATTTT,CASSPFDSNQPQHF
TRBV20-1,NA,TRBD2,TRBJ2-7,TGCAGCGGCCTAGCGGGAGGCTCGACTTACGAGCAGTACTTC,CSGLAGGSTYEQYF
TRBV7-2,NA,TRBD2,TRBJ2-1,TGTGCCAGCAGCCCGTGGACTAGCGGGAGTCCCGATGAGCAGTTCTTC,CASSPWTSGSPDEQFF
TRBV20-1,few,NA,TRBJ1-5,TGCAGTGCTAGACGGGAAAATCAGCCCCAGCATTTT,CSARRENQPQHF
TRBV28,many,NA,TRBJ1-4,TGTGCCAGCACCCGAATAGTGAATGAAGGAAAACTGTTTTTT,CASTRIVNEGKLFF
TRBV12-3/TRBV12-4,many,NA,TRBJ2-1,TGTGCTGGGGGCCGGGGACGCAATGAGCAGTTCTTC,CAGGRGRNEQFF
TRBV20-1,NA,NA,TRBJ1-5,TGCAGTGCTAGAGATCTTAGTGGGGCGGCTAATCAGCCCCAGCATTTT,CSARDLSGAANQPQHF
TRBV30,many,NA,TRBJ2-1,TGTGCCTGGACCGGGAGAAGGTCCTACAATGAGCAGTTCTTC,CAWTGRRSYNEQFF
TRBV9,many,NA,TRBJ2-1,TGTGCCAGCAGCGGTCTACGAGCAGGCGAGCAGTTCTTC,CASSGLRAGEQFF